The clone carrying this T cell receptor beta chain was recorded many times. The source of the sample is a study of T-cell memory formation after mild COVID-19. Trimming left V 1 base short and J 7 bases short, with 11 bases between. The CDR3 is 14 residues long. Germline values: CDR1 LGHDT, CDR2 YNNKEL (reference sequence). Each CDR3 protein is one row after TCRdb ran MiXCR on the 5' RACE reads. Here the sample spans fewer than 650,000 distinct CDR3 sequences, approximately 15% being singletons. The sample taken for sequencing was PBMCs or a T cell subset sorted from them (not recorded which). This receptor was obtained from an adult woman who had mild COVID-19 (a few samples of this study predate the infection). Cell type and time point are not known. This chain uses TRBV3-1 with TRBJ1-5, with D unresolved. CDR3 sequence reads: CASSQGPNGQPQHF. Written as DNA, the CDR3 is TGTGCCAGCAGCCAAGGACCTAATGGACAGCCCCAGCATTTT.